Below are 7 T cell receptor beta chains sequenced from a single sample in a study of regulatory T cells in long-lasting Graves disease. The sample's time point: newly diagnosed GD, antithyroid drugs for less than 3 months. RNA isolated from PBMCs was used to make the TCR library. Sequencing libraries for TCR beta were prepared with iRepertoire HTBI primers and Arm-PCR of CDR3 regions. A single record per CDR3 protein comes from TCRdb applying MiXCR to the multiplex PCR reads. Here the sample spans about 400,000 distinct CDR3 sequences, approximately 16% being singletons. These data also formed part of another study, on T cells in Graves' hyperthyroidism and ophthalmopathy.

This specimen was peripheral blood mononuclear cells (PBMCs), taken at new diagnosis, from a patient treated with antithyroid drugs. These receptors came from a woman aged 40-49 years with Graves disease.

The chain employs TRBV7-9 and TRBJ2-5; D remains ambiguous. Trimming took off 1 base at V and 2 bases at J, with 17 bases between the two ends. CDR1 and CDR2 from the germline V gene are SEHNR and FQNEAQ (reference sequence). The CDR3 has 17 amino acids. DNA of the CDR3: TGTGCCAGCAGCTTAGGGCCGGGTGGGTCCCTTCAAGAGACCCAGTACTTC. This sequence encodes CASSLGPGGSLQETQYF.

This clonotype was observed at least ten times. The chain carries TRBV20-1 and TRBJ2-5, with D hard to call. TRBJ2-1 explains the end of the DNA better; the J call may be wrong. CDR1 is DFQATT and CDR2 is SNEGSKA in the germline V gene (reference sequence). The CDR3 sequence is 10 residues long. The CDR3 region has the DNA TGCAGTGCTGGTGTAGGTGAGCAGTTCTTC. Translation: CSAGVGEQFF.

This clonotype was observed many times. V usage is TRBV29-1 and J usage is TRBJ2-1; 8 bases fit TRBD2. The CDR3 totals 18 residues. The V and J ends lost 1 base and 0 bases, in that order; junction bases with no gene match: 11. Per the germline V gene, CDR1 is SQVTM and CDR2 is ANQGSEA. CDR3: CSVEGAGGHSDSYNEQFF. CDR3 in DNA: TGCAGCGTTGAAGGGGCGGGAGGCCACTCCGACTCCTACAATGAGCAGTTCTTC.

V usage is TRBV4-1 and J usage is TRBJ2-2, with D unclear. Germline values: CDR1 MGHRA, CDR2 YSYEKL. Trimming took 3 bases from V and 4 from J, leaving 3 bases between them. CDR3 length: 12 residues. Written as DNA, the CDR3 is TGCGCCAGCAGCCAGCCCACCGGGGAGCTGTTTTTT. This encodes CASSQPTGELFF.

This clonotype has a handful of counts. This chain links TRBV7-9 with TRBJ1-2, with TRBD1 matching over 7 bases. This CDR3 region has 14 residues. V lost 5 bases, J lost 4 bases, and 7 bases stayed unmatched. Germline CDR1 SEHNR, CDR2 FQNEAQ (reference sequence). The CDR3 loop reads CASSMAEGAYGYTF. The CDR3 region has the DNA TGTGCCAGCAGCATGGCCGAGGGGGCCTATGGCTACACCTTC.

This clonotype was recorded once. The chain has TRBV20-1 and TRBJ2-2, with 11 nucleotides matching TRBD2. V was clipped by 7 bases and J by 2 bases; unmatched bases: 30. Germline CDR1 DFQATT, CDR2 SNEGSKA (reference sequence). CDR3 length: 23 residues. CDR3 loop: CSVLCVSSVFSSGRPLNTGELFF. The DNA for the CDR3 is TGCAGTGTCCTATGCGTCAGTTCTGTGTTTTCTAGCGGGAGGCCCCTCAACACCGGGGAGCTGTTTTTT.

The rearrangement uses TRBV7-2 and TRBJ2-1; 8 bases agree with TRBD1. The V segment lost 3 bases and the J segment 6 bases; nucleotides outside the gene matches: 10. The germline V gene has CDR1 SGHTA and CDR2 FQGNSA. There are 16 residues in the CDR3. The CDR3 reads CASSFIRGPYRNEQFF. Here the CDR3 DNA reads TGTGCCAGCAGCTTTATCAGGGGGCCCTACCGCAATGAGCAGTTCTTC.